Below, one T cell receptor beta chain is given with its context. Its antigen is not yet known. Base qualities are not provided; no much larger clone lies one nucleotide away. The 39 donors, aged about 6 to 90 years, were systemically healthy Caucasian individuals from Russia. Approximately 9.3 milliliters of peripheral blood were drawn from each donor into EDTA-treated Vacutainer tubes. PBMCs were isolated by Ficoll-Paque density-gradient centrifugation, with at least 7 million obtained per sample. Trizol reagent was used to extract total RNA from PBMCs, with at least 6 micrograms per sample. For every donor, flow cytometry on a PBMC aliquot measured the percentage of naive CD45RAhigh/CD27high T cells. Reading the germline V gene gives CDR1 SGHAT and CDR2 FQNNGV. From the cysteine up to the phenylalanine, the CDR3 has a length of 15 residues. The CDR3 DNA has 45 bases and is translated from base 1. At the junction V is shortened by 5 bases and J by 11 bases; bases outside the gene matches: 14.

These data belong to a study of blood T cells in healthy people across ages (dated by TCRdb to between 2014 and 2017). General notes on the study: In model experiments, template switching captured roughly one uniquely barcoded TCR beta cDNA molecule for every two T cells. To track age-related changes in TCR beta repertoire diversity, the study relied on deep sequencing normalized with unique cDNA molecular identifiers. Four age groups were formed from the donors: young (average roughly 15 years), middle-aged (approximately 40), aged (62) and long-lived (around 82). To avoid experimental bias, donors of different ages were distributed randomly across sequencing lanes. Using the same blood draw, the study looked at two additional independent replicas of 1 million unique cDNA reads for two donors, one aged 18 to 30 and the other aged 80 or older. Paper-wide results and their limitations: Compared with the aged group, the long-lived group had more naive CD4+ T cells, fewer expanded clones and increased TCR diversity, suggesting age selection. A strong correlation was found between observed TCR beta diversity and the percentage of naive T cells measured by flow cytometry. Because donor CMV infection status was unknown, age-related changes in expanded clonotypes were potentially confounded. Total diversity estimates from one million sequenced T cells were considered lower bounds and underestimates. Conclusive comparison of naive and antigen-experienced compartments was prevented by the profiling of bulk unsorted PBMCs. As age increased, observed TCR beta diversity per million T cells dropped in a roughly linear way, and a significant reduction was already evident by age around 41.

Library generation was performed with 5' RACE. The sequencer was an Illumina HiSeq 2500. A second PCR of roughly 7 to 11 cycles was run with a J-beta primer mix and a sample-barcoded 5' primer. A unique molecular identifier was introduced onto each TCR beta cDNA molecule by a template-switch 5' adaptor carrying 12 random nucleotides. At least 2.5 million CDR3-containing paired-end reads were obtained from each sample. First-strand cDNA synthesis was performed from all RNA using the Mint cDNA synthesis kit, with priming by a TRBC-specific oligonucleotide. Following uracil-DNA glycosylase treatment, all cDNA underwent a first 18-cycle PCR with the universal primers M1SS and BC2_uni_R. The original methods were these. Each sample was normalized by randomly selecting 1 million high-quality reads, each carrying a distinct molecular identifier. Instead of being binned into consensus sequences, reads with shared molecular identifiers were discarded. CDR3 identification, clonotype clustering and error correction used MiTCR with a Q25 quality threshold and the strictest error-elimination algorithm. A nonparametric unseen species model with Euler transformation was used to estimate lower-bound total TCR beta diversity. The public sequencing data were trimmed at Q25 with fastp and processed into clonotypes with MiXCR by TCRdb, which kept only in-frame beta chains. Entries that share a CDR3 protein sequence are merged under the most common genes and DNA. The V and J calls were determined by TCRdb, not by the authors. The sample table contains about 770,000 distinct CDR3 sequences; only one count was recorded for under 45% of them. The top ten clonotypes cover nearly 20% of the sample.

The receptor chain draws on TRBV11-2 and TRBJ2-5, with TRBD2 identical over 10 junction bases. The sequenced material came from blood. This TCR derives from a man between 60 and 75 years old in good health. The DNA reads as follows: TGTGCCAGCAGCCCCGGGACTAGCGCGGTAAATGAGCAGTACTTC. Translated, it reads CASSPGTSAVNEQYF.